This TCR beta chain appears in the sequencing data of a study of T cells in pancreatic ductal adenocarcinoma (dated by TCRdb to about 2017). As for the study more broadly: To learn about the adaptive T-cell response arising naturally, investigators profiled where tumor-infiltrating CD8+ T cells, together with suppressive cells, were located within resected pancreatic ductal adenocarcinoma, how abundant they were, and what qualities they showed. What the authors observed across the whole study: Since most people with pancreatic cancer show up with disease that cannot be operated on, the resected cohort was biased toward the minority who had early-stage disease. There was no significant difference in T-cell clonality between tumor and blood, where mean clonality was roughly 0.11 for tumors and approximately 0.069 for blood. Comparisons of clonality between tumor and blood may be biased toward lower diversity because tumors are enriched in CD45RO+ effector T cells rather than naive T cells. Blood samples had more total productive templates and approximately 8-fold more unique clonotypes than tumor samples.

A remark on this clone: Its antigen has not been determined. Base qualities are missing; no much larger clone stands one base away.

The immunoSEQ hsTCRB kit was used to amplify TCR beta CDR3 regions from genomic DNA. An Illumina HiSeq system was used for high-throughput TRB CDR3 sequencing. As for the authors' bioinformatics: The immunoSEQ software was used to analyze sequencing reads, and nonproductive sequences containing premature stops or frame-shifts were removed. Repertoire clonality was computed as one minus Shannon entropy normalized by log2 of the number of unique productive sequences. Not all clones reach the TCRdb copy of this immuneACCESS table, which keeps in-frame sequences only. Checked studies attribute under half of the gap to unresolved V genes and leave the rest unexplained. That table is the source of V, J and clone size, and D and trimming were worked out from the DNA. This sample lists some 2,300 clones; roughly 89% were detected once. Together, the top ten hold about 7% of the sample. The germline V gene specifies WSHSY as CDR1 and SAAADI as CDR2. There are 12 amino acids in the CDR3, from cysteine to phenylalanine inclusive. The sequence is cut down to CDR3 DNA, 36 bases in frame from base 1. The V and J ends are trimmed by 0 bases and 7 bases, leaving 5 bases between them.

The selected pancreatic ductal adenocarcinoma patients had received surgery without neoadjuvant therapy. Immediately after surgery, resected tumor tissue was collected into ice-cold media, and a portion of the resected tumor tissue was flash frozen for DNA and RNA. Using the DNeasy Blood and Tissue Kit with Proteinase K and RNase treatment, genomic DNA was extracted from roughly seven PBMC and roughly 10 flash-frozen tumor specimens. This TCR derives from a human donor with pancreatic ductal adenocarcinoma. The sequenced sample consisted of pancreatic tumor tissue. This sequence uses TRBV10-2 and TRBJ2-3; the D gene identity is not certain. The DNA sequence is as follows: TGCGCCAGCAGTGAGTCCCTCTATACGCAGTATTTT. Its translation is CASSESLYTQYF.